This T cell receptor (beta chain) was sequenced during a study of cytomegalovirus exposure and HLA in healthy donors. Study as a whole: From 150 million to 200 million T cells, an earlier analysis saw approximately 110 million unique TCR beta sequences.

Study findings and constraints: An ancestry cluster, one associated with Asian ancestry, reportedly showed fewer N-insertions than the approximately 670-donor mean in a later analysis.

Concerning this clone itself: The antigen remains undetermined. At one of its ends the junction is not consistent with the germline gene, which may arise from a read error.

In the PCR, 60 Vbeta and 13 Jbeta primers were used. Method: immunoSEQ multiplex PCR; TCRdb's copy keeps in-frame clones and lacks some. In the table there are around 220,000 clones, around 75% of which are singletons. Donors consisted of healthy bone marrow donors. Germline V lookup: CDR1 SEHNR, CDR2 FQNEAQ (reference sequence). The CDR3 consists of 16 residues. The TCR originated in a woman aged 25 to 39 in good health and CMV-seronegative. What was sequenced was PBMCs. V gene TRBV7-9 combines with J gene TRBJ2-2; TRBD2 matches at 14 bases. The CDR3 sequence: CSSSLGLAGVGGELFF. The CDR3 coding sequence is TGTTCCAGCAGCTTGGGACTAGCGGGAGTTGGCGGGGAGCTGTTTTTT.